A selection of T cell receptor beta chains follows, all from one sample in a study of T cell responses to AZD1222 COVID-19 vaccine. The data were produced by immunoSEQ multiplex PCR, yet TCRdb's version contains in-frame clones alone and is incomplete. The sample carries 120,000 or so clones, roughly 84% recorded once. Material: peripheral blood, obtained on day 0 of AZD1222 vaccination. All receptors come from an adult in good health. Both conserved end residues are part of each CDR3. D genes are given only for firm matches. Where a row states a size, it is once, few, many or the class of an expanded clone; other rows omit it.

abundance	v_gene	j_gene	d_gene	CDR3nt	CDR3aa
-	TRBV18	TRBJ2-7	-	TGTGCCAGCTCCCTCGCCGACCTCGGCGAGCAGTACTTC	CASSLADLGEQYF
few	TRBV5-4	TRBJ2-3	-	TGTGCCAGCAGCTTGGCCGGGAATACGCAGTATTTT	CASSLAGNTQYF
once	TRBV18	TRBJ1-3	-	TGTGCCAGCTCACCAACGGACGGTGGAAACACCATATATTTT	CASSPTDGGNTIYF
-	TRBV4-1	TRBJ2-3	TRBD2	TGCGCCAGCAGCCAAGCCCCTAGCGGGGAAGGAACGCAGTATTTT	CASSQAPSGEGTQYF
-	TRBV28	TRBJ1-2	-	TGTGCCAGCAGTGATCAGGGGCGTATCTATGGCTACACCTTC	CASSDQGRIYGYTF
-	TRBV6-2/TRBV6-3	TRBJ2-5	-	TGTGCCAGCAGCAGACTAGATTACGGCCAAGAGACCCAGTACTTC	CASSRLDYGQETQYF
-	TRBV6-5	TRBJ1-1	TRBD1	TGTGCCAGCATCGTGGACAGGACCCAAGCTTTCTTT	CASIVDRTQAFF
-	TRBV23-1	TRBJ1-1	-	TGCGCCAGCAGTCACCCGGACTGGCGGGCTGAAGCTTTCTTT	CASSHPDWRAEAFF
once	TRBV11-3	TRBJ2-1	TRBD2	TGTGCCAGCAGCCCTAGTGGGCTAGCGGGCTACAATGAGCAGTTCTTC	CASSPSGLAGYNEQFF
-	TRBV11-3	TRBJ2-3	-	TGTGCCAGCAGCTTAGGCCGTGTCGGGAGCACAGATACGCAGTATTTT	CASSLGRVGSTDTQYF
-	TRBV27	TRBJ2-1	TRBD2	TGTGCCAGCAGTTTAGGCTTGCGGGGAGGGTCCTACAATGAGCAGTTCTTC	CASSLGLRGGSYNEQFF
-	TRBV27	TRBJ2-1	TRBD2	TGTGCCAGCAGGCTACTAGCGGGAGAGGGTTACAATGAGCAGTTCTTC	CASRLLAGEGYNEQFF
-	TRBV6-5	TRBJ2-6	-	TGTGCCAGCAGGAGCCGGAGCTCTGGGGCCAACGTCCTGACTTTC	CASRSRSSGANVLTF
-	TRBV2	TRBJ1-5	-	TGTGCCAGCAGACCCCGGGTCCCTAGAGGAGGGCCCCAGCATTTT	CASRPRVPRGGPQHF
-	TRBV3-1/TRBV3-2	TRBJ2-7	-	TGTGCCAGCAGCCCCCATGAGGGATCCGAGCAGTACTTC	CASSPHEGSEQYF
-	TRBV5-1	TRBJ1-5	-	TGCGCCAGCAGCCGGCAGGGAGGAACGGGTCAGCCCCAGCATTTT	CASSRQGGTGQPQHF
-	TRBV6-2/TRBV6-3	TRBJ2-3	TRBD1	TGTGCCAGCAGTTACTTGGGACAGAGCACAGATACGCAGTATTTT	CASSYLGQSTDTQYF
-	TRBV6-6	TRBJ2-1	TRBD1	TGTGCCAGCAAGCTACAGGGGGGCTACAATGAGCAGTTCTTC	CASKLQGGYNEQFF
-	TRBV2	TRBJ2-7	-	TGTGCCAGCAGTGGAGGCGAAGACTACGAGCAGTACTTC	CASSGGEDYEQYF
-	TRBV18	TRBJ1-1	-	TGTGCCAGCTCACCACTCGGGCAGGACACTGAAGCTTTCTTT	CASSPLGQDTEAFF
-	TRBV6-5	TRBJ2-7	-	TGTGCCAGCAGTTACTCGAGAGACTCCTACGAGCAGTACTTC	CASSYSRDSYEQYF
-	TRBV30	TRBJ1-1	-	TGTGCCTGGAGTCCGGGACACCAGAACACTGAAGCTTTCTTT	CAWSPGHQNTEAFF
-	TRBV11-2	TRBJ1-1	-	TGTGCCAGCACCAAGGGGGACGGAATGAACACTGAAGCTTTCTTT	CASTKGDGMNTEAFF
-	TRBV19	TRBJ1-3	TRBD1	TGTGCCAGTAGTCCTCAGGGGGCGCGAACTGGAAACACCATATATTTT	CASSPQGARTGNTIYF
-	TRBV18	TRBJ1-2	-	TGTGCCAGCTCACCCTCGGGACGGGACCTCTATGGCTACACCTTC	CASSPSGRDLYGYTF
-	TRBV23-1	TRBJ2-2	-	TGCGCCAGCAGATCGCCAACGGGGAACACCGGGGAGCTGTTTTTT	CASRSPTGNTGELFF
-	TRBV30	TRBJ1-6	-	TGTGCCTGGGGATTGGGGCAGAATTCACCCCTCCACTTT	CAWGLGQNSPLHF
-	TRBV7-3	TRBJ2-7	TRBD1	TGTGCCAGCAGCCCTGGGACAGTTTACGAGCAGTACTTC	CASSPGTVYEQYF
-	TRBV19	TRBJ1-1	TRBD1	TGTGCCAGTAGGGGACAGGGGGCAGGATGGACTGAAGCTTTCTTT	CASRGQGAGWTEAFF
-	TRBV14	TRBJ2-7	-	TGTGCCAGCAGCCAAGAGTTGTCCGAAACCTACGAGCAGTACTTC	CASSQELSETYEQYF
-	TRBV19	TRBJ1-6	-	TGTGCCAGTAGTCCTGGGGGGCAAGAGGAAGCGGGTAATTCACCCCTCCACTTT	CASSPGGQEEAGNSPLHF
-	TRBV5-5	TRBJ2-6	-	TGTGCCAGCAGCTCGGGAACAGAGGCCAACGTCCTGACTTTC	CASSSGTEANVLTF
once	TRBV29-1	TRBJ2-5	-	TGCAGCGTTGAAGATGGGACACTCCAAGAGACCCAGTACTTC	CSVEDGTLQETQYF
-	TRBV30	TRBJ2-3	-	TGTGCCTGGAGTGTAGTCTCAGGGTTCACAGATACGCAGTATTTT	CAWSVVSGFTDTQYF
-	TRBV7-9	TRBJ1-5	-	TGTGCCAGCAGCTTAGACGGCGGACCCCAGCCCCAGCATTTT	CASSLDGGPQPQHF
-	TRBV4-3	TRBJ1-4	-	TGCGCCAGCAGCCAAGATCGTCTTAATGAAAAACTGTTTTTT	CASSQDRLNEKLFF
-	TRBV7-6	TRBJ2-7	-	TGTGCCAGCAGCTTAGAATCCCTGGGCGGGCCACCCTACGAGCAGTACTTC	CASSLESLGGPPYEQYF
-	TRBV19	TRBJ1-5	TRBD1	TGTGCCACTACGTCCGGACAGGGTGGATATCAGCCCCAGCATTTT	CATTSGQGGYQPQHF
-	TRBV7-9	TRBJ1-2	-	TGTGCCAGCAGCTTAGCTGCAGGGAATGGCTACACCTTC	CASSLAAGNGYTF
-	TRBV10-3	TRBJ2-2	TRBD2	TGTGCCATCAGTGCAGAGCGGGAGCCCTCCGGGGAGCTGTTTTTT	CAISAEREPSGELFF
-	TRBV5-5	TRBJ2-5	-	TGTGCCAGCAGCTTGCAAGAACCGGAGACCCAGTACTTC	CASSLQEPETQYF
-	TRBV5-1	TRBJ2-2	TRBD1	TGCGCCAGCAGCTTTAGACAGGGAGTTGTCACCGGGGAGCTGTTTTTT	CASSFRQGVVTGELFF
-	TRBV7-9	TRBJ2-7	-	TGTGCCAGCAGCCTCCGAACAGGCTCCTACGAGCAGTACTTC	CASSLRTGSYEQYF
-	TRBV10-3	TRBJ1-2	TRBD1	TGTGCCATCAGTGAGGGACAGGGAACTTATGGCTACACCTTC	CAISEGQGTYGYTF
-	TRBV30	TRBJ2-7	-	TGTGCCTGGAGACTCTCCCCACCCGCGGAGCAGTACTTC	CAWRLSPPAEQYF
-	TRBV4-2	TRBJ2-7	-	TGTGCCAGCAGCCAGGGGAGGAGCGGTCCCTCCTACGAGCAGTACTTC	CASSQGRSGPSYEQYF
-	TRBV19	TRBJ1-2	-	TGTGCCAGTAGTACAGGCTCAACGGGCTACACCTTC	CASSTGSTGYTF